Below, one T cell receptor (beta chain) is given with its context. The antigen remains undetermined. This sample is part of a study of shared clonotypes between healthy human individuals. Study details: Per donor, three plates held CD4 naive cells, three held CD4 memory, two held CD8 naive and one held CD8 memory. Points from the study as a whole: A limitation of the genetic and exposure-history diversity represented arose from few donors. The rarefaction results pointed to incomplete sorted-subset sequencing despite large depth. In contrast to clonotypes shared by all four donors, non-shared clonotypes had lower generation probabilities.

Some clones are missing from TCRdb's copy, which holds only in-frame ones; the method was immunoSEQ multiplex PCR. The data show 2 million to 2.5 million clones, with 90% to 95% seen just once and 0.1% to 0.15% held by the top ten. Deletions cut 2 bases from V and 4 bases from J, with 9 bases between. The CDR3 contains 15 residues. CDR1 MDHEN and CDR2 SYDVKM come from the germline V gene. The receptor was derived from a man younger than 30 in good health. The sequenced sample consisted of naive CD4+ T cells sorted from blood. As to subset: CD45RA+ positively selected. The genes are TRBV28 and TRBJ1-6; D remains ambiguous. The chain's CDR3 is CASSLMGFYNSPLHF. The CDR3 bases are TGTGCCAGCAGTTTAATGGGCTTTTATAATTCACCCCTCCACTTT.